These 15 T cell receptor beta chains were sequenced from one sample in a study of chemoradiotherapy in HPV16-positive cancers. Sequencing was performed with immunoSEQ multiplex PCR; in TCRdb, only in-frame clones are kept and a portion is missing. The sample has 35,000 to 45,000 clones, roughly 77% seen once. Sequencing used blood, obtained from a patient who underwent chemoradiotherapy. The origin of the receptors is a human donor with HPV-associated anogenital cancer.

V is TRBV6-1 and J is TRBJ1-1, with unresolved D. Germline CDR1 reads MNHNS; CDR2 reads SASEGT. The CDR3 extends over 16 amino acids. V was pared by 2 bases and J by 0 bases, with 13 bases between. The CDR3 protein is CASSEQAAGLNTEAFF. CDR3 nucleotide sequence: TGTGCCAGCAGTGAACAGGCGGCGGGCTTGAACACTGAAGCTTTCTTT.

This clone was seen just once. V usage is TRBV5-4 and J usage is TRBJ1-1; no definite D call. This CDR3 is built from 14 residues. Germline CDR1 reads SGHNT; CDR2 reads YYREEE (reference sequence). Trimming cost V 4 bases and J 1 base, with 11 bases left between them. Here the CDR3 reads CASSPPTGNTEAFF. The CDR3 DNA follows: TGTGCCAGCAGCCCTCCGACGGGGAACACTGAAGCTTTCTTT.

The rearrangement uses TRBV5-1 and TRBJ1-3; D call uncertain. Germline values: CDR1 SGHRS, CDR2 YFSETQ. This CDR3 contains 14 residues. V was trimmed by 4 bases and J by 4 bases, leaving 12 bases between them. In DNA form, the CDR3 reads TGCGCCAGCAGCCACGGACTTCTGGGAAACACCATATATTTT. Translated: CASSHGLLGNTIYF.

V gene TRBV10-2 combines with J gene TRBJ1-3; perhaps TRBD1 as D (5 bases). Germline CDR1 is WSHSY and CDR2 is SAAADI. This CDR3 is built from 15 residues. V lost 3 bases and J 2 bases, leaving 11 bases between the germline ends. The CDR3 sequence: CASSDGGGPGNTIYF. For the CDR3, the DNA is TGCGCCAGCAGTGATGGGGGTGGGCCTGGAAACACCATATATTTT.

The rearrangement joins TRBV9 to TRBJ2-1; 7 nucleotides line up with TRBD2. Germline V gives CDR1 SGDLS, CDR2 YYNGEE. The CDR3 length is 14 residues. J was trimmed by 8 bases and V by 4 bases; bases with no gene match: 9. The CDR3 is CASSLAGGRDEQFF. CDR3 coding DNA: TGTGCCAGCAGCCTCGCCGGGGGGAGGGATGAGCAGTTCTTC. The whole variable domain, filled in from reference TRBV9 and TRBJ2-1, reads DSGVTQTPKHLITATGQRVTLRCSPRSGDLSVYWYQQSLDQGLQFLIQYYNGEERAKGNILERFSAQQFPDLHSELNLSSLELGDSALYFCASSLAGGRDEQFFGPGTRLTVL.

This clone showed up just once. This chain joins TRBV10-3 and TRBJ2-3, with 8 bases lining up with TRBD2. Trimming cost V 7 bases and J 2 bases; bases outside gene matches: 5. Germline V lookup: CDR1 ENHRY, CDR2 SYGVKD. This CDR3 spans 14 amino acids. The CDR3 nucleotides read TGTGCCATCACCTGGACTAGCCCCACAGATACGCAGTATTTT. The encoded protein is CAITWTSPTDTQYF.

This chain links TRBV19 with TRBJ1-2, with D possibly TRBD1 on 6 matching bases. CDR1 and CDR2 (germline): LNHDA, SQIVND (reference sequence). CDR3 length: 15 amino acids. Trimming left V 7 bases short and J 6 bases short, with 21 bases between. The DNA of the CDR3 is TGTGCCAGTATCTTCTGGGGGACATATGAACATGGCTACACCTTC. Its protein product is CASIFWGTYEHGYTF.

The gene calls are TRBV30 and TRBJ2-7, with 10 bases aligning to TRBD1. The V and J ends lost 1 base and 2 bases, in that order; junction bases with no gene match: 5. Germline CDR1 reads GTSNPN; CDR2 reads SVGIG (reference sequence). This CDR3 region has 15 residues. The CDR3 DNA sequence: TGTGCCTGGAGTGGCCTGGGACAGGGGCCCTACGAGCAGTACTTC. This sequence encodes CAWSGLGQGPYEQYF.

The chain's CDR3 is CASSPTGTGFTEAFF. DNA for the CDR3: TGTGCCAGCTCTCCAACGGGGACAGGGTTTACTGAAGCTTTCTTT. V and J are TRBV18 and TRBJ1-1, with 9 bases lining up with TRBD1. Per germline, CDR1 KGHSH and CDR2 LQKENI. The CDR3 is 15 amino acids. Losses at the gene ends were 6 bases for V and 5 bases for J; bases not matched to a gene: 10.

The rearrangement joins TRBV5-6 to TRBJ2-5; D unclear. V lost 0 bases, J lost 0 bases, and 6 bases lay in between. The CDR3 spans 14 residues. The germline gives CDR1 SGHDT, CDR2 YYEEEE. The CDR3 sequence is CASSLDVNQETQYF. The CDR3 DNA reads TGTGCCAGCAGCTTGGATGTAAACCAAGAGACCCAGTACTTC.

This chain joins TRBV7-8 and TRBJ2-5; a weak D match, TRBD1 (6 bases). With 6 bases removed from V and 5 bases from J, the gap between germline ends came to 16 bases. The CDR3 length is 14 residues. Germline loops: CDR1 SGHVS, CDR2 FQNEAQ. The CDR3 region is CASRSRDKQETQYF. Here the CDR3 DNA reads TGTGCCAGCAGGAGCCGGGACAAACAGGAGACCCAGTACTTC.

The CDR3 DNA reads as TGTGCTAGTGGTCTGCAGGGGGCCAGTAGCTACACCTTC. Protein sequence: CASGLQGASSYTF. This rearrangement joins TRBV12-5 to TRBJ1-2, with 8 bases that match TRBD1. Germline CDR1 and CDR2: LGHNT and FRNRAP. The CDR3 consists of 13 residues. V gave up 5 bases and J gave up 9 bases; unmatched junction bases: 8.

The chain joins TRBV5-5 to TRBJ1-4; TRBD1 might be the D (6 bases). Germline V gene sequence: CDR1 SGHKS, CDR2 YYEKEE (reference sequence). The CDR3 runs to 13 residues. Trimming pared 1 base from V and 8 bases from J, leaving 9 bases between. CDR3 protein: CASSLTGSEKLFF. The CDR3 nucleotides read TGTGCCAGCAGCTTGACAGGGTCCGAAAAACTGTTTTTT. The variable domain in full, completed from reference TRBV5-5 and TRBJ1-4, reads DAGVTQSPTHLIKTRGQQVTLRCSPISGHKSVSWYQQVLGQGPQFIFQYYEKEERGRGNFPDRFSARQFPNYSSELNVNALLLGDSALYLCASSLTGSEKLFFGSGTQLSVL.

The rearrangement joins TRBV19 to TRBJ2-7, with D maybe TRBD2 (5 bases). CDR1 and CDR2 (germline): LNHDA, SQIVND (reference sequence). The CDR3 contains 14 residues. V lost 7 bases to trimming and J lost 6 bases, with 19 bases between them. The CDR3, as DNA: TGTGCCAGTAAAAGGGTCGCAGGTGGAGGCGAGCAGTACTTC. Translation gives CASKRVAGGGEQYF.

The chain links TRBV2 to TRBJ1-1; possibly TRBD1 for D (5 bases). Germline CDR1 and CDR2: SNHLY and FYNNEI. The CDR3 consists of 13 residues. V shed 9 bases and J shed 7 bases, with 18 bases lying between them. CDR3 nucleotides: TGTGCCAGGGCCCTCAGGGCCGGGGGTGAAGCTTTCTTT. It yields the protein CARALRAGGEAFF.